These 8 T cell receptor beta chains share one sample of origin, sequenced in a study of technical replicates of blood from a few donors. Sequencing was performed with immunoSEQ multiplex PCR; in TCRdb, only in-frame clones are kept and a portion is missing. The sample shows around 72,000 clones, 75% to 95% of them seen only once. The source material was T cells isolated from PBMCs. The receptors were gathered from a human donor in good health. Some clones in this sample may be carry-over from other donors' samples.

V gene TRBV28 combines with J gene TRBJ2-7; D may be TRBD1 (6 bases). Germline V gene lookup returns CDR1 MDHEN and CDR2 SYDVKM. The CDR3 is made up of 12 amino acids. Trimming removed 7 bases at V and 4 bases at J, with 11 bases between. For the CDR3, the DNA is TGTGCCAGCACCACACAGGGATACGAGCAGTACTTC. This gives the protein CASTTQGYEQYF.

The chain joins TRBV7-9 to TRBJ1-5; no firm D call. V shed 5 bases and J shed 6 bases, with 14 bases lying between them. Germline loops: CDR1 SEHNR, CDR2 FQNEAQ (reference sequence). The CDR3 extends over 14 amino acids. The chain's CDR3 is CASSIGYSGQPQHF. CDR3 nucleotide sequence: TGTGCCAGCAGCATAGGATATAGTGGTCAGCCCCAGCATTTT.

This clone was detected only once. The chain recombines TRBV6-5 with TRBJ2-1; 11 bases match TRBD2. Germline V CDR1 and CDR2: MNHEY, SVGAGI. V was pared by 5 bases and J by 7 bases, with 4 bases of the junction left unmatched. This CDR3 spans 14 amino acids. DNA of the CDR3: TGTGCCAGCAGTCATAGCGGGAGGGGAAATGAGCAGTTCTTC. It encodes CASSHSGRGNEQFF.

V usage is TRBV29-1 and J usage is TRBJ1-1; D not resolved. The CDR3 spans 12 residues. Trimming took 4 bases from V and 1 from J, leaving 7 bases between them. Germline CDR1 is SQVTM and CDR2 is ANQGSEA. The CDR3 is CSVGRSNTEAFF. The CDR3 DNA sequence: TGCAGCGTTGGGCGGTCGAACACTGAAGCTTTCTTT.

V gene TRBV27 combines with J gene TRBJ1-1; TRBD1 is a possible D gene (6 bases). Germline assignment: CDR1 MNHEY and CDR2 SMNVEV (reference sequence). CDR3 size: 14 residues. The V end was cut by 5 bases, the J end by 1 base, with 11 bases between. CDR3 loop: CASSPQGWNTEAFF. The CDR3 DNA is TGTGCCAGCAGTCCTCAGGGGTGGAACACTGAAGCTTTCTTT.

This chain joins TRBV7-3 and TRBJ2-1; D might be TRBD2 (6 bases). Trimming took off 4 bases at V and 6 bases at J, with 7 bases between the two ends. From germline, CDR1 is SGHTA and CDR2 FQGTGA. The CDR3 is 12 residues long. The CDR3 spells CASSWRGNEQFF. CDR3 DNA sequence: TGTGCCAGCAGCTGGAGGGGCAATGAGCAGTTCTTC. Filled out from reference TRBV7-3 and TRBJ2-1, the complete variable domain reads GAGVSQTPSNKVTEKGKYVELRCDPISGHTALYWYRQSLGQGPEFLIYFQGTGAADDSGLPNDRFFAVRPEGSVSTLKIQRTERGDSAVYLCASSWRGNEQFFGPGTRLTVL.

The rearrangement joins TRBV7-8 to TRBJ2-7; D possibly corresponds to TRBD2 (7 bases). The length of the CDR3 is 19 residues. The germline V gene encodes CDR1 SGHVS and CDR2 FQNEAQ. The germline V and J ends were trimmed by 5 bases and 2 bases, with 28 bases remaining between them. The chain's CDR3 is CASSQPTYIGRGLTYEQYF. DNA for the CDR3: TGTGCCAGCAGCCAACCCACGTATATTGGGCGGGGGCTTACCTACGAGCAGTACTTC.

The chain employs TRBV28 and TRBJ2-6, with D tentatively TRBD2 (6 bases). The V end lost 5 bases, the J end lost 1 base, and 9 bases lay between the germline ends. The CDR3 runs 15 residues. Germline CDR1 and CDR2: MDHEN and SYDVKM. This chain's CDR3 is CASSSGQSGANVLTF. Written as DNA, the CDR3 is TGTGCCAGCAGTAGCGGGCAGTCTGGGGCCAACGTCCTGACTTTC.